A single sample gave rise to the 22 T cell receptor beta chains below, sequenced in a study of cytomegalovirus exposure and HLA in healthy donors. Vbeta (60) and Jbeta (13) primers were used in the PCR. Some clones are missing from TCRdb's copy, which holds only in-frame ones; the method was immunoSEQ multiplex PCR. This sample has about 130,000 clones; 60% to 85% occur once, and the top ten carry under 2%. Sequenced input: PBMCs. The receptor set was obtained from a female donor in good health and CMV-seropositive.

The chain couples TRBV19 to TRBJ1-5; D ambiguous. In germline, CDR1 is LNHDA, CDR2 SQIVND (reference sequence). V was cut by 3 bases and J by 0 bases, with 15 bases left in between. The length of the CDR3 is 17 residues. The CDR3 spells CASSMGRTRGSNQPQHF. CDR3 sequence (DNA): TGTGCCAGTAGTATGGGCAGGACCCGGGGTAGCAATCAGCCCCAGCATTTT.

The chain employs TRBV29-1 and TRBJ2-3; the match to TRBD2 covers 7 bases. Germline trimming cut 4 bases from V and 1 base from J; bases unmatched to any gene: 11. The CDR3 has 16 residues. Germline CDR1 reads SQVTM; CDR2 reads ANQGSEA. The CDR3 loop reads CSVGPGREAGTDTQYF. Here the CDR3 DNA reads TGCAGCGTTGGGCCGGGTCGGGAGGCCGGCACAGATACGCAGTATTTT.

The CDR3 region is CASSSTGGSYGYTF. CDR3 bases: TGCGCCAGCAGCTCGACAGGGGGTAGCTATGGCTACACCTTC. The V and J genes are TRBV5-1 and TRBJ1-2; 9 nucleotides align to TRBD1. V lost 3 bases and J lost 4; bases outside the gene matches: 4. CDR3 length: 14 residues. Per germline, CDR1 SGHRS and CDR2 YFSETQ.

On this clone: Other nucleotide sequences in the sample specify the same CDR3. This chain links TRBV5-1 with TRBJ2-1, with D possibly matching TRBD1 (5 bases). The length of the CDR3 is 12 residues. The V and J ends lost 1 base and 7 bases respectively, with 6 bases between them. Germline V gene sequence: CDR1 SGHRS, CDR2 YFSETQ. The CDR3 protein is CASSLQGNEQFF. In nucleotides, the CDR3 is TGCGCCAGCAGCTTGCAGGGTAATGAGCAGTTCTTC.

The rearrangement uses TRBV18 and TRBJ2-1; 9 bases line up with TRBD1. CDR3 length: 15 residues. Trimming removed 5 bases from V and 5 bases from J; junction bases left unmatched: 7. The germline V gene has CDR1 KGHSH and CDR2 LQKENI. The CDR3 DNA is TGTGCCAGCTCAGCCGGGACAGGGATCAACAATGAGCAGTTCTTC. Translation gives CASSAGTGINNEQFF.

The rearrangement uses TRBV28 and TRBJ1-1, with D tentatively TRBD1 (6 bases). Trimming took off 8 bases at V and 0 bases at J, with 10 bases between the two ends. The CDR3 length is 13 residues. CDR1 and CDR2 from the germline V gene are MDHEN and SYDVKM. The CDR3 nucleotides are TGTGCCAGCGGCTCAGGGGTGAACACTGAAGCTTTCTTT. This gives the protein CASGSGVNTEAFF. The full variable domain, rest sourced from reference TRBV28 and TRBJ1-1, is DVKVTQSSRYLVKRTGEKVFLECVQDMDHENMFWYRQDPGLGLRLIYFSYDVKMKEKGDIPEGYSVSREKKERFSLILESASTNQTSMYLCASGSGVNTEAFFGQGTRLTVV.

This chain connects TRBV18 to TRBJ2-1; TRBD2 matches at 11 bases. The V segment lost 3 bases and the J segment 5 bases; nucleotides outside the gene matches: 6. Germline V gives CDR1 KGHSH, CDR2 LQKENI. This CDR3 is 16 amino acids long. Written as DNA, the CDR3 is TGTGCCAGCTCACCGTCCATAGCGGGAGGGGACAATGAGCAGTTCTTC. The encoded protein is CASSPSIAGGDNEQFF.

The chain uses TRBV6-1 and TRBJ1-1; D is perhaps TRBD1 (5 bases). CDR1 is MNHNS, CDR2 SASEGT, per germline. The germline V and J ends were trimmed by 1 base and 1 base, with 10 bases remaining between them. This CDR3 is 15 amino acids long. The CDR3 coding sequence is TGTGCCAGCAGTGAAGTCAACAGGCCGAACACTGAAGCTTTCTTT. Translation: CASSEVNRPNTEAFF.

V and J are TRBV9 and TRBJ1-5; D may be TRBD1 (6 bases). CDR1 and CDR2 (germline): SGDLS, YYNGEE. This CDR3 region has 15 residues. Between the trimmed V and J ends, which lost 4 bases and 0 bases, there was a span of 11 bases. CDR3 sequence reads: CASSQGMNSNQPQHF. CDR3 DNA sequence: TGTGCCAGCAGCCAGGGGATGAATAGCAATCAGCCCCAGCATTTT.

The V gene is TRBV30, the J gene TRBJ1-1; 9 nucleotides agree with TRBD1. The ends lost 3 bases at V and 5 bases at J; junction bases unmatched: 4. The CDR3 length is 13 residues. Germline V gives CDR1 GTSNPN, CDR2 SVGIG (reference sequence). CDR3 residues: CAWRRQGVTEAFF. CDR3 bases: TGTGCCTGGAGAAGACAGGGGGTTACTGAAGCTTTCTTT.

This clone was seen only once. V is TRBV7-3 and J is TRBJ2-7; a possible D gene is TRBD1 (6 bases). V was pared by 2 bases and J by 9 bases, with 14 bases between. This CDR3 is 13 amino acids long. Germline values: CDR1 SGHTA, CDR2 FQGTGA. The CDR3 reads CASSLGTGQAQYF. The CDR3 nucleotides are TGTGCCAGCAGCTTAGGAACAGGGCAGGCGCAGTACTTC. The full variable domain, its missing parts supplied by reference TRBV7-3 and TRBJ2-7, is GAGVSQTPSNKVTEKGKYVELRCDPISGHTALYWYRQSLGQGPEFLIYFQGTGAADDSGLPNDRFFAVRPEGSVSTLKIQRTERGDSAVYLCASSLGTGQAQYFGPGTRLTVT.

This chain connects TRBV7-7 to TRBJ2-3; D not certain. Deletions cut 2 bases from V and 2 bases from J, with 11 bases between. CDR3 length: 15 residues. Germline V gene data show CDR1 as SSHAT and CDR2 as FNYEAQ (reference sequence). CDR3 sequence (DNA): TGTGCCAGCAGCTTAACTGAATTAAACACAGATACGCAGTATTTT. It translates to CASSLTELNTDTQYF.

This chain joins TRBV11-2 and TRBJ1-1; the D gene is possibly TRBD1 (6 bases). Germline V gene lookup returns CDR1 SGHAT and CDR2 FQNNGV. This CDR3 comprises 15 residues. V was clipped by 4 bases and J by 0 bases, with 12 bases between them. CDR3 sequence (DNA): TGTGCCAGCAGCTACCTACAGGGTATGAACACTGAAGCTTTCTTT. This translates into CASSYLQGMNTEAFF.

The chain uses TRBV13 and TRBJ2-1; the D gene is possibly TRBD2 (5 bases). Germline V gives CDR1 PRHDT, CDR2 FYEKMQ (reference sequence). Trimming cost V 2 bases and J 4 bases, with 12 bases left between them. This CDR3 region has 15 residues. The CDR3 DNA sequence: TGTGCCAGCAGCTTACCCCGGGGTGTATACAATGAGCAGTTCTTC. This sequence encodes CASSLPRGVYNEQFF. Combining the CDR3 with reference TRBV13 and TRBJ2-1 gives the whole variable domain AAGVIQSPRHLIKEKRETATLKCYPIPRHDTVYWYQQGPGQDPQFLISFYEKMQSDKGSIPDRFSAQQFSDYHSELNMSSLELGDSALYFCASSLPRGVYNEQFFGPGTRLTVL.

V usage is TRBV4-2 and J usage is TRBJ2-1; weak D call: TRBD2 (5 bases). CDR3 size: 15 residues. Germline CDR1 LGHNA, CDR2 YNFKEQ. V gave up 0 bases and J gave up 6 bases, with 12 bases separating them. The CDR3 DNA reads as TGTGCCAGCAGCCAAGATCCTAGGACTCCCAATGAGCAGTTCTTC. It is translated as CASSQDPRTPNEQFF.

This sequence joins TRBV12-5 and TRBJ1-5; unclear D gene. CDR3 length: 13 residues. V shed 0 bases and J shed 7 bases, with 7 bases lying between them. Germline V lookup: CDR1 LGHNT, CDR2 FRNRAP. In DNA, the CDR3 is TGTGCTAGTGGTTTGGTACTGGAGCAGCCCCAGCATTTT. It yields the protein CASGLVLEQPQHF.

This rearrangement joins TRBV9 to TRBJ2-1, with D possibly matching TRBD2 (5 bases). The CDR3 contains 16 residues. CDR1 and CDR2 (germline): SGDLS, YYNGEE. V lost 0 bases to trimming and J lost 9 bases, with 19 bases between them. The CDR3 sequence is CASSVAGSLAAREQFF. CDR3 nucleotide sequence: TGTGCCAGCAGCGTAGCCGGATCTCTAGCTGCCCGTGAGCAGTTCTTC.

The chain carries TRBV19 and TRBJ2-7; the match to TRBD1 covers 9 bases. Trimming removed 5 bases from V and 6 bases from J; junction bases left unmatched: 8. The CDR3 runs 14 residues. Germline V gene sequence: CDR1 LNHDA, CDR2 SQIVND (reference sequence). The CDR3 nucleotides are TGTGCCAGTAGTGCGCCGGGACAGGGTGTCGAGCAGTACTTC. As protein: CASSAPGQGVEQYF.

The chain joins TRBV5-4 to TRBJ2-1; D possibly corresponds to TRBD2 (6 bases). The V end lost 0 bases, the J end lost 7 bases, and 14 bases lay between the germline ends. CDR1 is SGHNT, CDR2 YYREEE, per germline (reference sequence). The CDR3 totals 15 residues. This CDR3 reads CASSLVAGPSNEQFF. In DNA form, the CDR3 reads TGTGCCAGCAGCTTGGTTGCGGGACCCAGTAATGAGCAGTTCTTC.

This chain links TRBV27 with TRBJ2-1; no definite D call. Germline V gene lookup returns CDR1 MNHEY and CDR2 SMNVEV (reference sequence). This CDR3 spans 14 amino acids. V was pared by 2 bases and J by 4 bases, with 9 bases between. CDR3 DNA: TGTGCCAGCAGTTTAGAGGCAGAATACAATGAGCAGTTCTTC. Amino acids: CASSLEAEYNEQFF.

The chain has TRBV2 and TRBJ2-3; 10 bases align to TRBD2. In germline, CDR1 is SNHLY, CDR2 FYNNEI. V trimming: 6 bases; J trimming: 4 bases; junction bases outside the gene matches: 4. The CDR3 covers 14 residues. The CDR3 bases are TGTGCCAGCAGGATTAGCGGGAGGCCAGATACGCAGTATTTT. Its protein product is CASRISGRPDTQYF. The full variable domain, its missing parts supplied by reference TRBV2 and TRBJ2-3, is EPEVTQTPSHQVTQMGQEVILRCVPISNHLYFYWYRQILGQKVEFLVSFYNNEISEKSEIFDDQFSVERPDGSNFTLKIRSTKLEDSAMYFCASRISGRPDTQYFGPGTRLTVL.

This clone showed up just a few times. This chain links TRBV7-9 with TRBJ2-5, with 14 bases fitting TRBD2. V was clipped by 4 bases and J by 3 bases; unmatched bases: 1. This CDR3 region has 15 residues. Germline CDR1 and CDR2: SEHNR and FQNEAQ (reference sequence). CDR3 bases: TGTGCCAGCAGCTCGGGACTAGCGGGAGAAGAGACCCAGTACTTC. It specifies CASSSGLAGEETQYF.